This TCR beta chain originates from a study of T cell changes during pregnancy in multiple sclerosis. The table came from immunoSEQ multiplex PCR; TCRdb's copy has only in-frame clones and leaves some out. This sample carries more than 75,000 clones, over 80% of them seen once, and the ten largest clones take under 1.3%. Germline-derived CDR1 and CDR2 are SEHNR and FQNEAQ (reference sequence). Trimming took off 2 bases at V and 4 bases at J, with 23 bases between the two ends. The CDR3 is 19 amino acids. The sequence derives from a female donor with multiple sclerosis, enrolled in a pregnancy study. The chain combines TRBV7-9 with TRBJ2-2; TRBD2 is a possible D gene (7 bases). Material: peripheral blood, obtained in the first trimester of pregnancy. The CDR3 spells CASSLRGSRGRESTGELFF. CDR3 DNA sequence: TGTGCCAGCAGCTTAAGGGGGTCACGTGGGCGGGAGTCCACCGGGGAGCTGTTTTTT.